The 14 T cell receptor beta chains below were found in one sample sequenced in a study of OX40 agonist ivuxolimab in advanced cancers. Sequencing used immunoSEQ multiplex PCR; TCRdb keeps in-frame clones, though not all of them. The table lists approximately 32,000 clones, around 82% of them singletons. The material was CD4+ or CD8+ T cells sorted from blood, obtained in a trial of the OX40 agonist ivuxolimab. The receptors come from an adult with an advanced solid tumor such as melanoma, head and neck, liver or kidney cancer.

V and J are TRBV6-5 and TRBJ1-1, with D possibly TRBD1 on 6 matching bases. Trimming removed 2 bases from V and 0 bases from J, with 10 bases in between. Germline V CDR1 and CDR2: MNHEY, SVGAGI. The CDR3 extends over 15 amino acids. As DNA, the CDR3 is TGTGCCAGCAGTTACGGGGGCAGCTTGAACACTGAAGCTTTCTTT. Protein: CASSYGGSLNTEAFF.

The genes are TRBV13 and TRBJ2-7; maybe TRBD2 (6 bases). Trimming removed 4 bases from V and 0 bases from J, with 10 bases in between. Germline V lookup: CDR1 PRHDT, CDR2 FYEKMQ (reference sequence). CDR3 length: 14 residues. CDR3 loop: CASSSGTLSYEQYF. The CDR3 DNA sequence: TGTGCCAGCAGCTCCGGGACTCTCTCCTACGAGCAGTACTTC.

This chain joins TRBV9 and TRBJ2-7, with 9 nucleotides matching TRBD2. V dropped 4 bases and J dropped 4; count of bases not matched to a gene: 6. CDR1 and CDR2 (germline): SGDLS, YYNGEE. The CDR3 is 14 residues long. This CDR3 reads CASSRGTSTYEQYF. The CDR3 DNA follows: TGTGCCAGCAGCAGAGGGACTAGCACGTACGAGCAGTACTTC. Full variable domain (remainder filled in from reference TRBV9 and TRBJ2-7): DSGVTQTPKHLITATGQRVTLRCSPRSGDLSVYWYQQSLDQGLQFLIQYYNGEERAKGNILERFSAQQFPDLHSELNLSSLELGDSALYFCASSRGTSTYEQYFGPGTRLTVT.

V and J are TRBV19 and TRBJ2-5; 7 nucleotides align to TRBD1. Germline loops: CDR1 LNHDA, CDR2 SQIVND (reference sequence). The CDR3 has 16 residues. With V trimmed by 1 base and J by 3 bases, 8 bases remained unmatched. The CDR3 nucleotides read TGTGCCAGTAGTATAGGGGGTATAGGGGGCAAAGAGACCCAGTACTTC. Its protein product is CASSIGGIGGKETQYF. Complete variable domain (other parts from reference TRBV19 and TRBJ2-5): DGGITQSPKYLFRKEGQNVTLSCEQNLNHDAMYWYRQDPGQGLRLIYYSQIVNDFQKGDIAEGYSVSREKKESFPLTVTSAQKNPTAFYLCASSIGGIGGKETQYFGPGTRLLVL.

The chain has TRBV5-6 and TRBJ1-1; D is unclear. Trimming shortened V by 4 bases and J by 3 bases, and 10 bases separated the two germline ends. Germline CDR1 reads SGHDT; CDR2 reads YYEEEE. CDR3 length: 13 amino acids. CDR3 sequence: CASSRDEYTEAFF. In nucleotides, the CDR3 is TGTGCCAGCAGCCGTGATGAATACACTGAAGCTTTCTTT. The complete variable domain, with remaining parts taken from reference TRBV5-6 and TRBJ1-1, reads DAGVTQSPTHLIKTRGQQVTLRCSPKSGHDTVSWYQQALGQGPQFIFQYYEEEERQRGNFPDRFSGHQFPNYSSELNVNALLLGDSALYLCASSRDEYTEAFFGQGTRLTVV.

Comment on this clone: An end of the junction does not agree with germline; a read error may underlie this. The J gene is TRBJ1-2, the V gene TRBV6-1; TRBD1 aligns across 7 bases. Germline values: CDR1 MNHNS, CDR2 SASEGT. This CDR3 spans 17 amino acids. DNA for the CDR3: TGTGCCATCAGTGAGTCTCTTGGATTGGAGGGGGCGAATGGCTACACCTTC. Translation gives CAISESLGLEGANGYTF.

The J gene is TRBJ1-1, the V gene TRBV7-6; D possibly corresponds to TRBD1 (6 bases). This CDR3 contains 17 residues. CDR1 and CDR2 (germline): SGHVS, FNYEAQ. Trimming removed 0 bases at V and 2 bases at J, with 16 bases between. In DNA form, the CDR3 reads TGTGCCAGCAGCTTAGCGCCCCCAGGGGCTGGCAACACTGAAGCTTTCTTT. This translates into CASSLAPPGAGNTEAFF.

This chain uses TRBV30 with TRBJ2-5; possible D gene TRBD2, 6 bases. The germline gives CDR1 GTSNPN, CDR2 SVGIG (reference sequence). The ends were cut back, 5 bases at V and 7 bases at J, with 14 bases in the middle. This CDR3 has 12 residues. In DNA, the CDR3 is TGTGCCTGGGTCGGGACTTACGGGACCCAGTACTTC. Protein: CAWVGTYGTQYF.

This rearrangement joins TRBV11-2 to TRBJ2-5, with 9 bases that match TRBD2. Looked up from germline, CDR1 is SGHAT and CDR2 is FQNNGV. The CDR3 has 17 amino acids. The ends lost 1 base at V and 2 bases at J; junction bases unmatched: 8. CDR3 nucleotides: TGTGCCAGCAGCTTAGTTTACAGCGGGAGGCTACAAGAGACCCAGTACTTC. Residues: CASSLVYSGRLQETQYF.

This clone is labeled medium-sized. CDR3 protein: CASSPSGGDYYEQYF. CDR3 nucleotides: TGTGCCAGCAGCCCTAGCGGGGGGGACTACTACGAGCAGTACTTC. The chain couples TRBV7-9 to TRBJ2-7; TRBD2 aligns across 12 bases. V was clipped by 5 bases and J by 3 bases; unmatched bases: 5. The germline V gene has CDR1 SEHNR and CDR2 FQNEAQ (reference sequence). There are 15 residues in the CDR3. Full variable domain (missing parts from reference TRBV7-9 and TRBJ2-7): DTGVSQNPRHKITKRGQNVTFRCDPISEHNRLYWYRQTLGQGPEFLTYFQNEAQLEKSRLLSDRFSAERPKGSFSTLEIQRTEQGDSAMYLCASSPSGGDYYEQYFGPGTRLTVT.

This clone was detected once. The gene calls are TRBV11-1 and TRBJ1-1; D may be TRBD1 (6 bases). Trimming cost V 2 bases and J 5 bases, with 15 bases left between them. Germline CDR1 reads SGHAT; CDR2 reads FQDESV (reference sequence). CDR3 length: 15 amino acids. The CDR3 DNA is TGTGCCAGCAGCTTAAGTGGCAGGGGAAGAACTGAAGCTTTCTTT. As protein: CASSLSGRGRTEAFF.

This clone appeared a single time. The rearrangement links TRBV27 to TRBJ2-3; 14 bases are shared with TRBD2. The junction had 5 bases not matched to a gene; V was cut back by 5 bases and J by 7 bases. This CDR3 comprises 15 residues. Germline-derived CDR1 and CDR2 are MNHEY and SMNVEV (reference sequence). Written as DNA, the CDR3 is TGTGCCAGCAGTCGAGGGACTAGCGGGAGTCATACGCAGTATTTT. Amino acid sequence: CASSRGTSGSHTQYF.

The chain recombines TRBV10-2 with TRBJ1-1; TRBD1 matches 8 bases. This CDR3 is built from 15 residues. With 4 bases clipped from V and 0 bases from J, the junction kept 4 bases outside the gene matches. CDR1 is WSHSY and CDR2 is SAAADI in the germline V gene. The CDR3, as DNA: TGCGCCAGCAGTGTAGGACAGGGACTGAACACTGAAGCTTTCTTT. Protein sequence: CASSVGQGLNTEAFF.

The J gene is TRBJ2-7, the V gene TRBV30; D is tentatively TRBD1 or TRBD2 (5 bases each). This CDR3 is built from 14 residues. V was pared by 0 bases and J by 2 bases, with 11 bases between. Per germline, CDR1 GTSNPN and CDR2 SVGIG (reference sequence). CDR3 amino acids: CAWSVLRGPYEQYF. The CDR3 region has the DNA TGTGCCTGGAGTGTACTGAGGGGACCCTACGAGCAGTACTTC.